The 14 T cell receptor beta chains given below trace back to one sample, sequenced in a study of T cell changes during pregnancy in multiple sclerosis. Generated by immunoSEQ multiplex PCR, the TCRdb table keeps only in-frame clones and is missing some. The sample lists 60,000 to 90,000 clones; roughly 90% were seen once. The sample consisted of peripheral blood, taken in the first trimester of pregnancy. These receptors all stem from a female donor in good health, enrolled as a control in a pregnancy study.

V is TRBV7-8 and J is TRBJ2-1; possibly TRBD2 for D (6 bases). The CDR3 has 15 residues. Germline lookup yields CDR1 SGHVS and CDR2 FQNEAQ. Deletions cut 5 bases from V and 1 base from J, with 12 bases between. The DNA for the CDR3 is TGTGCCAGCAGCGGGAGGAGTTGGTCCTACAATGAGCAGTTCTTC. Translation: CASSGRSWSYNEQFF.

The chain combines TRBV2 with TRBJ2-3; 9 nucleotides agree with TRBD2. Germline loops: CDR1 SNHLY, CDR2 FYNNEI. This CDR3 has 17 amino acids. Trimming cost V 1 base and J 0 bases; bases outside gene matches: 5. The chain's CDR3 is CASSEELAGLSTDTQYF. CDR3 nucleotides: TGTGCCAGCAGTGAAGAACTAGCGGGCCTTAGCACAGATACGCAGTATTTT.

This rearrangement joins TRBV14 to TRBJ2-7, with 7 nucleotides matching TRBD1. J was trimmed by 2 bases and V by 6 bases; bases with no gene match: 10. The CDR3 length is 15 residues. In germline, CDR1 is SGHDN, CDR2 FVKESK. The CDR3 here is CASRHSRDSPYEQYF. CDR3 nucleotide sequence: TGTGCCAGCAGACACAGCCGGGACAGCCCCTACGAGCAGTACTTC.

This chain connects TRBV2 to TRBJ2-7, with 7 bases lining up with TRBD1. The CDR3 length is 14 residues. The V gene end was trimmed by 6 bases and the J gene end by 3 bases; junction bases not matched to a gene: 8. CDR1 and CDR2 (germline): SNHLY, FYNNEI. The CDR3 loop is CASRTDRQVYEQYF. The CDR3 coding sequence is TGTGCCAGCAGAACGGACAGGCAAGTCTACGAGCAGTACTTC.

The genes are TRBV21-1 and TRBJ2-3; the table gives TRBD2 as D, unverified against the DNA. TRBV21-1 is labeled a pseudogene. This CDR3 has 13 residues. In DNA, the CDR3 is TGTGCCCCCCGGGCGGGGGCCACAGATACGCAGTATTTT. Its translation is CAPRAGATDTQYF.

V is TRBV6-1 and J is TRBJ1-5; TRBD1 matches at 8 bases. Germline CDR1 MNHNS, CDR2 SASEGT. The CDR3 is made up of 14 amino acids. V was clipped by 8 bases and J by 1 base; unmatched bases: 4. The CDR3 nucleotides read TGTGCCAGCCAGACAGGGGACAGCAATCAGCCCCAGCATTTT. This encodes CASQTGDSNQPQHF.

The chain recombines TRBV18 with TRBJ2-5, with 7 nucleotides matching TRBD1. The CDR3 consists of 15 residues. The V gene's germline CDR1 is KGHSH and CDR2 LQKENI. V dropped 1 base and J dropped 5; count of bases not matched to a gene: 7. DNA for the CDR3: TGTGCCAGCTCACCACGTATACAGGGGTTTGAGACCCAGTACTTC. This codes for CASSPRIQGFETQYF.

This sequence joins TRBV28 and TRBJ1-1; 7 bases align to TRBD1. The CDR3 extends over 15 amino acids. J gave up 3 bases and V 5 bases, and 9 bases lay outside the gene matches. Per germline, CDR1 MDHEN and CDR2 SYDVKM. The CDR3 DNA is TGTGCCAGCAGTGCTTTTAACAGGGGTCACACTGAAGCTTTCTTT. Translated, it gives CASSAFNRGHTEAFF.

The rearrangement links TRBV10-3 to TRBJ2-2; 8 nucleotides align to TRBD1. The J segment lost 3 bases and the V segment lost 8 bases, leaving 8 bases of the junction unmatched. The germline V gene has CDR1 ENHRY and CDR2 SYGVKD. The CDR3 loop spans 15 amino acids. The CDR3 region is CAIGGRGPDTGELFF. The CDR3 bases are TGTGCCATCGGAGGCAGGGGGCCGGACACCGGGGAGCTGTTTTTT.

V usage is TRBV7-6 and J usage is TRBJ1-3; D uncertain. The germline V gene has CDR1 SGHVS and CDR2 FNYEAQ. V lost 8 bases to trimming and J lost 2 bases, with 4 bases between them. The CDR3 has 11 residues. Here the CDR3 reads CASGAGNTIYF. The CDR3 coding sequence is TGTGCCAGCGGAGCTGGAAACACCATATATTTT.

V gene TRBV7-9 combines with J gene TRBJ1-4, with a possible D match to TRBD1 (6 bases). This CDR3 has 14 residues. Trimming took 5 bases from V and 4 from J, leaving 11 bases between them. The germline V gene encodes CDR1 SEHNR and CDR2 FQNEAQ (reference sequence). As DNA, the CDR3 is TGTGCCAGCAGCCGAGCAGGGGTTAATGAAAAACTGTTTTTT. Amino acid sequence: CASSRAGVNEKLFF. The full variable domain, its missing parts supplied by reference TRBV7-9 and TRBJ1-4, is DTGVSQNPRHKITKRGQNVTFRCDPISEHNRLYWYRQTLGQGPEFLTYFQNEAQLEKSRLLSDRFSAERPKGSFSTLEIQRTEQGDSAMYLCASSRAGVNEKLFFGSGTQLSVL.

J is TRBJ1-4 and V is TRBV7-6; D gene unclear. In germline, CDR1 is SGHVS, CDR2 FNYEAQ. V shed 1 base and J shed 0 bases, with 9 bases lying between them. This CDR3 spans 16 amino acids. The CDR3 DNA follows: TGTGCCAGCAGCTTAGAATCCCCCGCAACTAATGAAAAACTGTTTTTT. Protein product: CASSLESPATNEKLFF.

V and J are TRBV2 and TRBJ2-2; tentative D call: TRBD2 (5 bases). Germline V gene data show CDR1 as SNHLY and CDR2 as FYNNEI. This CDR3 comprises 12 residues. V was trimmed by 6 bases and J by 7 bases, leaving 9 bases between them. The CDR3 region has the DNA TGTGCCAGCAGCGGGAACCGCGGGGAGCTGTTTTTT. This codes for CASSGNRGELFF.

The rearrangement uses TRBV5-4 and TRBJ1-3; a possible D gene is TRBD1 (5 bases). V was clipped by 5 bases and J by 3 bases, with 18 bases between them. This CDR3 spans 16 amino acids. Germline CDR1 is SGHNT and CDR2 is YYREEE (reference sequence). The CDR3 sequence: CASSDGGGSVGNTIYF. CDR3 nucleotides: TGTGCCAGCAGTGATGGGGGAGGATCCGTTGGAAACACCATATATTTT.